These 8 T cell receptor beta chains originate from one sample sequenced in a study of early T cells in non-severe SARS-CoV-2 infection. TCRdb analysed the 5' RACE reads with MiXCR anew, one entry per CDR3 protein. The sample has about 110,000 distinct CDR3 sequences, 11% seen once. The sample was whole blood. These receptors originate from an adult who was a healthcare worker with PCR-confirmed SARS-CoV-2 infection or an uninfected control (not recorded which).

This clonotype was detected many times. This chain connects TRBV29-1 to TRBJ2-1; the D gene is possibly TRBD2 (5 bases). Germline lookup yields CDR1 SQVTM and CDR2 ANQGSEA. The CDR3 sequence is 14 residues long. Between the trimmed V and J ends, which lost 4 bases and 6 bases, there was a span of 16 bases. CDR3 in amino acids: CSVGFLGVGNEQFF. The CDR3 DNA reads as TGCAGCGTTGGGTTTCTCGGGGTCGGCAATGAGCAGTTCTTC.

Ten or more counts support this clonotype. The chain employs TRBV20-1 and TRBJ2-7; D is perhaps TRBD2 (5 bases). With 7 bases removed from V and 4 bases from J, the gap between germline ends came to 11 bases. The CDR3 contains 11 residues. Germline V gives CDR1 DFQATT, CDR2 SNEGSKA (reference sequence). The chain's CDR3 is CSVPAGYEQYF. CDR3 in DNA: TGCAGTGTCCCGGCGGGTTACGAGCAGTACTTC.

The genes are TRBV7-6 and TRBJ2-1; D not certain. Trimming removed 0 bases from V and 4 bases from J, with 4 bases in between. The CDR3 is made up of 13 amino acids. The V gene's germline CDR1 is SGHVS and CDR2 FNYEAQ. The CDR3 is CASSLARYNEQFF. As DNA, the CDR3 is TGTGCCAGCAGCTTAGCGAGGTACAATGAGCAGTTCTTC. The variable domain in full, completed from reference TRBV7-6 and TRBJ2-1, reads GAGVSQSPRYKVTKRGQDVALRCDPISGHVSLYWYRQALGQGPEFLTYFNYEAQQDKSGLPNDRFSAERPEGSISTLTIQRTEQRDSAMYRCASSLARYNEQFFGPGTRLTVL.

This clonotype appeared many times. The chain's CDR3 is CASSPGDSYQETQYF. The CDR3 coding sequence is TGTGCCAGCTCACCCGGAGACAGTTACCAAGAGACCCAGTACTTC. J is TRBJ2-5 and V is TRBV18; a weak D match, TRBD1 (5 bases). Germline V lookup: CDR1 KGHSH, CDR2 LQKENI. The length of the CDR3 is 15 residues. The V end was cut by 3 bases, the J end by 0 bases, with 11 bases between. Using reference TRBV18 and TRBJ2-5 for the parts outside the CDR3, the full variable domain is NAGVMQNPRHLVRRRGQEARLRCSPMKGHSHVYWYRQLPEEGLKFMVYLQKENIIDESGMPKERFSAEFPKEGPSILRIQQVVRGDSAAYFCASSPGDSYQETQYFGPGTRLLVL.

Regarding this clonotype: The junction and the germline gene differ at one end; a read error may be behind it. The V call is TRBV29-1, the J call TRBJ1-2; a weak D match, TRBD1 (5 bases). Looked up from germline, CDR1 is SQVTM and CDR2 is ANQGSEA. The CDR3 extends over 9 amino acids. CDR3 protein: CGTEWTDRF. Here the CDR3 DNA reads TGCGGGACGGAATGGACGGACCGCTTC.

The chain combines TRBV28 with TRBJ1-6, with a possible D match to TRBD1 (5 bases). Deletions cut 1 base from V and 11 bases from J, with 21 bases between. Germline V gives CDR1 MDHEN, CDR2 SYDVKM. This CDR3 is 17 amino acids long. In nucleotides, the CDR3 is TGTGCCAGCAGTTTATTCCGCCGGGACGGTGGACGGGCACCCCTCCACTTT. Its translation: CASSLFRRDGGRAPLHF.

A single count supports this clonotype. CDR3 amino acids: CASSQTGGVSPLHF. CDR3 DNA sequence: TGTGCCAGCAGCCAAACAGGGGGAGTCTCACCCCTCCACTTT. The V call is TRBV14, the J call TRBJ1-6; 8 nucleotides line up with TRBD1. This CDR3 comprises 14 residues. J gave up 10 bases and V 2 bases, and 4 bases lay outside the gene matches. Germline loops: CDR1 SGHDN, CDR2 FVKESK. The complete variable domain, with remaining parts taken from reference TRBV14 and TRBJ1-6, reads EAGVTQFPSHSVIEKGQTVTLRCDPISGHDNLYWYRRVMGKEIKFLLHFVKESKQDESGMPNNRFLAERTGGTYSTLKVQPAELEDSGVYFCASSQTGGVSPLHFGNGTRLTVT.

This clonotype was seen many times. The rearrangement uses TRBV12-3 or TRBV12-4 and TRBJ2-1; 9 bases align to TRBD2. The J segment lost 7 bases and the V segment lost 5 bases, leaving 9 bases of the junction unmatched. The CDR3 runs 15 residues. CDR3 protein: CASSELAGLENEQFF. In nucleotides, the CDR3 is TGTGCCAGCAGTGAACTAGCGGGTCTAGAGAATGAGCAGTTCTTC.